The 9 T cell receptor beta chains presented below share a single source sample, sequenced in a study of shared clonotypes between healthy human individuals. Clones were read by immunoSEQ multiplex PCR, and TCRdb kept only the in-frame ones, dropping some. Of approximately 2.3 million clones in the sample, approximately 93% were seen once. The source material was naive CD4+ T cells from PBMCs. Indicated subset: CD45RA+ positively selected. The receptors derive from a man in his late teens or twenties in good health. Some clones in this sample may be carry-over from other donors' samples.

This chain uses TRBV7-2 with TRBJ2-1; D uncertain. Germline CDR1 is SGHTA and CDR2 is FQGNSA. The CDR3 extends over 14 amino acids. The V gene lost 3 bases and the J gene lost 2 bases, with 8 bases spanning the gap. In nucleotides, the CDR3 is TGTGCCAGCAGCTTTGTCCAAGCCTACAATGAGCAGTTCTTC. Amino acid sequence: CASSFVQAYNEQFF. Complete variable domain (other parts from reference TRBV7-2 and TRBJ2-1): GAGVSQSPSNKVTEKGKDVELRCDPISGHTALYWYRQSLGQGLEFLIYFQGNSAPDKSGLPSDRFSAERTGGSVSTLTIQRTQQEDSAVYLCASSFVQAYNEQFFGPGTRLTVL.

The chain combines TRBV5-1 with TRBJ2-5; 10 nucleotides match TRBD2. The CDR3 contains 15 residues. The germline V gene has CDR1 SGHRS and CDR2 YFSETQ. V gave up 3 bases and J gave up 4 bases; unmatched junction bases: 6. CDR3 loop: CASSSSGSNRETQYF. In DNA, the CDR3 is TGCGCCAGCAGCTCTAGCGGGAGCAATCGAGAGACCCAGTACTTC.

The J gene is TRBJ1-1, the V gene TRBV12-5; 7 bases match TRBD1. Germline assignment: CDR1 LGHNT and CDR2 FRNRAP. V gave up 5 bases and J gave up 3 bases; unmatched junction bases: 6. This CDR3 region has 14 residues. The CDR3 bases are TGTGCTAGTGGTCGACAGGGATCCGACACTGAAGCTTTCTTT. This encodes CASGRQGSDTEAFF.

The chain is built from TRBV7-9 and TRBJ2-1; 7 bases fit TRBD2. With V trimmed by 7 bases and J by 5 bases, 8 bases remained unmatched. CDR1 is SEHNR, CDR2 FQNEAQ, per germline (reference sequence). This CDR3 region has 14 residues. CDR3 in amino acids: CASTFLADNNEQFF. CDR3 in DNA: TGTGCCAGCACCTTTCTAGCGGATAACAATGAGCAGTTCTTC.

The chain couples TRBV11-2 to TRBJ2-7; no clear D. The CDR3 totals 14 residues. CDR1 is SGHAT and CDR2 is FQNNGV in the germline V gene. V lost 1 base and J 5 bases, leaving 12 bases between the germline ends. As DNA, the CDR3 is TGTGCCAGCAGCTTAGCCGGCGGCGAGAACGAGCAGTACTTC. It codes for CASSLAGGENEQYF.

The V and J genes are TRBV5-6 and TRBJ1-2; D not certain. Trimming took 0 bases from V and 3 from J, leaving 12 bases between them. CDR1 and CDR2 (germline): SGHDT, YYEEEE. The CDR3 covers 15 residues. The CDR3 spells CASSLALQWDYGYTF. CDR3 nucleotides: TGTGCCAGCAGCTTGGCCCTACAGTGGGACTATGGCTACACCTTC.

This rearrangement joins TRBV10-1 to TRBJ2-1; D gene unclear. The CDR3 is 13 amino acids. Germline V gives CDR1 WNHNN, CDR2 SYGVQD (reference sequence). V was cut by 4 bases and J by 5 bases, with 9 bases left in between. The CDR3 nucleotides are TGCGCCAGCAGTGCGGACGGTAACAATGAGCAGTTCTTC. Translation: CASSADGNNEQFF.

This chain uses TRBV7-9 with TRBJ2-1; 7 nucleotides match TRBD2. Trimming cost V 1 base and J 3 bases; bases outside gene matches: 6. CDR3 size: 16 residues. Germline values: CDR1 SEHNR, CDR2 FQNEAQ (reference sequence). As DNA, the CDR3 is TGTGCCAGCAGCTTAGGTAGCGGGTGGGGCTACAATGAGCAGTTCTTC. Translation gives CASSLGSGWGYNEQFF.

This chain uses TRBV7-2 with TRBJ1-4; no clear D. Germline V gene sequence: CDR1 SGHTA, CDR2 FQGNSA. With 1 base removed from V and 5 bases from J, the gap between germline ends came to 5 bases. This CDR3 contains 13 residues. CDR3 sequence: CASSLGRNEKLFF. Written as DNA, the CDR3 is TGTGCCAGCAGCTTAGGAAGGAATGAAAAACTGTTTTTT.